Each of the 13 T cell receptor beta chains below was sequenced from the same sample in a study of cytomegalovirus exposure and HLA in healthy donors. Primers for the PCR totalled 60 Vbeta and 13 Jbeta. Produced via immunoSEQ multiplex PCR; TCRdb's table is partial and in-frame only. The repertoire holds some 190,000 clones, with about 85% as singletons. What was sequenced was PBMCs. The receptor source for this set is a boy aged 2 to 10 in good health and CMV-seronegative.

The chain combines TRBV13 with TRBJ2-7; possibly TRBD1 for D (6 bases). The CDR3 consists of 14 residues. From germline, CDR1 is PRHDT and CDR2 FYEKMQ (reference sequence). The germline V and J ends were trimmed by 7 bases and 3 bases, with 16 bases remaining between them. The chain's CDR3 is CASNRAGDNYEQYF. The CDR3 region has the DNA TGTGCCAGCAACCGAGCAGGGGATAACTACGAGCAGTACTTC.

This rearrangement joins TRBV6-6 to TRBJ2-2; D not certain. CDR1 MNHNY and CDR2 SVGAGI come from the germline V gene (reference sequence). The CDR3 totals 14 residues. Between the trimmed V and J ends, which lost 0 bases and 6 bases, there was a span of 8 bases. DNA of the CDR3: TGTGCCAGCAGTTACTCCCTAGGTGCCGGGGAGCTGTTTTTT. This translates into CASSYSLGAGELFF.

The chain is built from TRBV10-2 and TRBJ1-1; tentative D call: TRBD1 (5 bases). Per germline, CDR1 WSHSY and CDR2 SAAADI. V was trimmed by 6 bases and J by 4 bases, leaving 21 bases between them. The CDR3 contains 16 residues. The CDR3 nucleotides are TGCGCCAGCAGCGGAGGGTTACAGGTTGGGGGCACTGAAGCTTTCTTT. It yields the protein CASSGGLQVGGTEAFF.

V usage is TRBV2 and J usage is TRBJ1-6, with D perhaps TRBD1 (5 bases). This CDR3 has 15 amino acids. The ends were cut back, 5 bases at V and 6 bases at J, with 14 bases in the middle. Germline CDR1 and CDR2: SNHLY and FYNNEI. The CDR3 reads CASSPIGHLNSPLHF. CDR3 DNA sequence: TGTGCCAGCAGTCCCATAGGACATCTTAATTCACCCCTCCACTTT.

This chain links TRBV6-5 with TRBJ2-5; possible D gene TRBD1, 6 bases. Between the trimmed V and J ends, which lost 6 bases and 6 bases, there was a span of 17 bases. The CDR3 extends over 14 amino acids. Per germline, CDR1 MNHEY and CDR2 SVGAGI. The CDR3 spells CASRGTGYRQTQYF. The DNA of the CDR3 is TGTGCCAGCAGGGGCACAGGGTATAGACAGACCCAGTACTTC.

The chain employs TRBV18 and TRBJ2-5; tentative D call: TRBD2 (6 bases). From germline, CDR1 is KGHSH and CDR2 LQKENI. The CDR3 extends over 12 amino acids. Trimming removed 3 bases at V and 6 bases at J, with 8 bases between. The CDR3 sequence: CASSPGGQTQYF. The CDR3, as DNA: TGTGCCAGCTCACCGGGGGGACAGACCCAGTACTTC. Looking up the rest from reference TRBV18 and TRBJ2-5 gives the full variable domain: NAGVMQNPRHLVRRRGQEARLRCSPMKGHSHVYWYRQLPEEGLKFMVYLQKENIIDESGMPKERFSAEFPKEGPSILRIQQVVRGDSAAYFCASSPGGQTQYFGPGTRLLVL.

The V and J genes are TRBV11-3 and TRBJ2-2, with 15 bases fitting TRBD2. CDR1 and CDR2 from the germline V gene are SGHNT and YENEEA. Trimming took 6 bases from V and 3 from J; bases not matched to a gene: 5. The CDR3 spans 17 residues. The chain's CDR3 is CASRSGLAGGDTGELFF. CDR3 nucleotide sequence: TGTGCCAGCAGGTCCGGACTAGCGGGAGGGGACACCGGGGAGCTGTTTTTT.

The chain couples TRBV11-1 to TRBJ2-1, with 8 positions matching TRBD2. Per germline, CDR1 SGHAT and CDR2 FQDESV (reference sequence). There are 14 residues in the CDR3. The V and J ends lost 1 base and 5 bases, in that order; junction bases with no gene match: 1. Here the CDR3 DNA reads TGTGCCAGCAGCTTAGTACTAGCGGACAATGAGCAGTTCTTC. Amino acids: CASSLVLADNEQFF.

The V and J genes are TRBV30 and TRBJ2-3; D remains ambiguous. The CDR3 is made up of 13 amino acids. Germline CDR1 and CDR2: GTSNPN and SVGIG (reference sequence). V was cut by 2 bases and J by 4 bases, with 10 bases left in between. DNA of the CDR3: TGTGCCTGGAGTAACGCTATCCCAGATACGCAGTATTTT. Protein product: CAWSNAIPDTQYF.

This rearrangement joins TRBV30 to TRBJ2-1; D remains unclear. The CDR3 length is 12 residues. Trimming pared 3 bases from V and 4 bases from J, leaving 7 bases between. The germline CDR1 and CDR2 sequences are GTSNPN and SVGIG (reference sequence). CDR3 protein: CAWSPGYNEQFF. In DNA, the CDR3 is TGTGCCTGGAGCCCGGGTTACAATGAGCAGTTCTTC.

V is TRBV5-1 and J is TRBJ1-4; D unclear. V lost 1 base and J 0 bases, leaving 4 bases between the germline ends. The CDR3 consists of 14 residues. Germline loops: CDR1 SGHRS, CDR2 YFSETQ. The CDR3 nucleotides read TGCGCCAGCAGCTTGTCTGCAACTAATGAAAAACTGTTTTTT. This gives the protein CASSLSATNEKLFF.

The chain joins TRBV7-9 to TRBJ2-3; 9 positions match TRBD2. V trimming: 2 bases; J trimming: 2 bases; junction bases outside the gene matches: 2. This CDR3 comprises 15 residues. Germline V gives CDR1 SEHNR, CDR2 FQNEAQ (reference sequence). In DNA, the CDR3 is TGTGCCAGCAGCTTACTAGCGGGGTTCACAGATACGCAGTATTTT. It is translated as CASSLLAGFTDTQYF.

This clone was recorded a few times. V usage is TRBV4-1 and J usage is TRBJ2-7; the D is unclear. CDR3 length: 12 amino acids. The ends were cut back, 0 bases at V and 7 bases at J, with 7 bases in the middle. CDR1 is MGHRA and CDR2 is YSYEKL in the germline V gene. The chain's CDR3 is CASSQDPLEQYF. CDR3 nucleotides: TGCGCCAGCAGCCAAGACCCTCTGGAGCAGTACTTC.